The 19 T cell receptor beta chains below come from one sample, sequenced in a study of blood T cell repertoires in COVID-19. The repertoire was sequenced with immunoSEQ multiplex PCR; TCRdb's copy has only in-frame clones and lacks some. The sample records some 260,000 clones, about nine tenths being singletons. Input material: PBMCs or T cells enriched from blood (not recorded which). All receptors derive from a woman under 40 with acute COVID-19.

The rearrangement uses TRBV28 and TRBJ1-1, with 10 bases identical to TRBD1. The CDR3 runs to 15 residues. Germline V gene lookup returns CDR1 MDHEN and CDR2 SYDVKM. Unmatched junction bases numbered 8, after V lost 4 bases and J lost 6 bases. The CDR3 region has the DNA TGTGCCAGCAGTTCTTCCGGGACAGGGGCTGCTGAAGCTTTCTTT. Amino acid sequence: CASSSSGTGAAEAFF.

The chain uses TRBV6-5 and TRBJ1-2; the D gene is possibly TRBD1 (5 bases). This CDR3 has 16 amino acids. Trimming shortened V by 2 bases and J by 8 bases, and 21 bases separated the two germline ends. Germline lookup yields CDR1 MNHEY and CDR2 SVGAGI. The CDR3 sequence is CASSYAKRGLLGGYTF. CDR3 nucleotide sequence: TGTGCCAGCAGTTACGCGAAGCGGGGACTGCTGGGAGGCTACACCTTC.

The rearrangement uses TRBV28 and TRBJ2-5; D might be TRBD1 (5 bases). The CDR3 spans 13 residues. CDR1 and CDR2 (germline): MDHEN, SYDVKM. V lost 6 bases and J 3 bases, leaving 11 bases between the germline ends. CDR3 nucleotide sequence: TGTGCCAGCAGCGGCGGACACAAAGAGACCCAGTACTTC. Translation gives CASSGGHKETQYF.

This chain uses TRBV2 with TRBJ2-3; a weak D match, TRBD1 (6 bases). Germline CDR1 SNHLY, CDR2 FYNNEI. V lost 8 bases, J lost 3 bases, and 18 bases lay in between. There are 15 residues in the CDR3. The CDR3 sequence is CASPWGRGRTDTQYF. The CDR3 DNA reads TGTGCCAGCCCCTGGGGTAGGGGGAGAACAGATACGCAGTATTTT.

Here the CDR3 DNA reads TGTGCCAGCAGCCCTACGCAGGGGGCAATTCCAGCTTTCTTT. This encodes CASSPTQGAIPAFF. The chain uses TRBV7-3 and TRBJ1-1, with 8 bases identical to TRBD1. Looked up from germline, CDR1 is SGHTA and CDR2 is FQGTGA. Trimming at V came to 5 bases and at J to 10 bases, leaving 12 bases not matched to a gene. The CDR3 loop spans 14 amino acids. The full variable domain, rest sourced from reference TRBV7-3 and TRBJ1-1, is GAGVSQTPSNKVTEKGKYVELRCDPISGHTALYWYRQSLGQGPEFLIYFQGTGAADDSGLPNDRFFAVRPEGSVSTLKIQRTERGDSAVYLCASSPTQGAIPAFFGQGTRLTVV.

This clone has only one observation. DNA of the CDR3: TGTGCCAGCAGCTTGGTAGCGTCCCCCGAGCAGTACTTC. Protein: CASSLVASPEQYF. The chain links TRBV5-5 to TRBJ2-7; a possible D gene is TRBD2 (5 bases). The CDR3 runs 13 residues. V was cut by 0 bases and J by 6 bases, with 10 bases left in between. Germline V CDR1 and CDR2: SGHKS, YYEKEE (reference sequence).

J is TRBJ2-5 and V is TRBV6-5; TRBD2 matches 9 bases. J was trimmed by 5 bases and V by 6 bases; bases with no gene match: 7. Germline lookup yields CDR1 MNHEY and CDR2 SVGAGI. This CDR3 region has 14 residues. For the CDR3, the DNA is TGTGCCAGCAGGCCCCTGCGGGGGGGTGAGACCCAGTACTTC. Encoded protein: CASRPLRGGETQYF.

The chain links TRBV11-2 to TRBJ2-7, with D perhaps matching TRBD2 (8 bases). V gave up 5 bases and J gave up 5 bases, with 19 bases separating them. From germline, CDR1 is SGHAT and CDR2 FQNNGV. This CDR3 comprises 15 residues. The CDR3 DNA follows: TGTGCCAGCAGCAGGGGACAGCCACTAGCGGACGAGCAGTACTTC. Protein: CASSRGQPLADEQYF.

This clone was recorded once. The gene calls are TRBV28 and TRBJ1-5; 8 positions match TRBD1. The CDR3 totals 15 residues. From germline, CDR1 is MDHEN and CDR2 SYDVKM. The V segment lost 8 bases and the J segment 2 bases; nucleotides outside the gene matches: 8. The CDR3 sequence: CASLTTGEGNQPQHF. The CDR3 DNA follows: TGTGCCAGCCTCACGACAGGGGAGGGCAATCAGCCCCAGCATTTT.

This rearrangement joins TRBV18 to TRBJ1-4, with 7 nucleotides matching TRBD1. Germline-derived CDR1 and CDR2 are KGHSH and LQKENI. This CDR3 spans 18 amino acids. Germline trimming cut 4 bases from V and 0 bases from J; bases unmatched to any gene: 11. DNA of the CDR3: TGTGCCAGCTCACGGCGCGTGGGACAGACATCAACTAATGAAAAACTGTTTTTT. This codes for CASSRRVGQTSTNEKLFF.

The V and J genes are TRBV29-1 and TRBJ2-7, with D perhaps TRBD1 (7 bases). Germline lookup yields CDR1 SQVTM and CDR2 ANQGSEA. Trimming removed 0 bases from V and 7 bases from J, with 13 bases in between. The CDR3 contains 13 residues. The CDR3 nucleotides are TGCAGCGTTGAAGAGACCGCAGGGGGGGAGCAGTACTTC. Translation: CSVEETAGGEQYF.

The chain uses TRBV14 and TRBJ1-1; TRBD1 agrees at 10 bases. Trimming removed 4 bases from V and 5 bases from J; junction bases left unmatched: 10. CDR1 and CDR2 (germline): SGHDN, FVKESK. This CDR3 comprises 16 residues. As DNA, the CDR3 is TGTGCCAGCAGCCTAATAAAACCGGGACAGGGGACTGAAGCTTTCTTT. Translating it yields CASSLIKPGQGTEAFF. The variable domain in full, with the rest retrieved from reference TRBV14 and TRBJ1-1, is EAGVTQFPSHSVIEKGQTVTLRCDPISGHDNLYWYRRVMGKEIKFLLHFVKESKQDESGMPNNRFLAERTGGTYSTLKVQPAELEDSGVYFCASSLIKPGQGTEAFFGQGTRLTVV.

The chain is built from TRBV28 and TRBJ1-1; 7 bases are a match to TRBD1. V dropped 6 bases and J dropped 7; count of bases not matched to a gene: 14. From germline, CDR1 is MDHEN and CDR2 SYDVKM. There are 15 residues in the CDR3. This CDR3 reads CASRNRTRGFGEAFF. The DNA of the CDR3 is TGTGCCAGCAGGAACCGAACCAGGGGGTTTGGTGAAGCTTTCTTT.

The V gene is TRBV6-1, the J gene TRBJ1-5; D is undetermined. CDR3 size: 14 residues. Germline V gene data show CDR1 as MNHNS and CDR2 as SASEGT. V was trimmed by 3 bases and J by 3 bases, leaving 9 bases between them. The DNA of the CDR3 is TGTGCCAGCAGTGATAAGGGAGACAATCAGCCCCAGCATTTT. Translating it yields CASSDKGDNQPQHF.

The CDR3 loop is CASSQSGDSYNEQFF. The CDR3 region has the DNA TGCGCCAGCAGCCAAAGCGGTGACTCCTACAATGAGCAGTTCTTC. The rearrangement joins TRBV5-1 to TRBJ2-1, with D perhaps TRBD2 (5 bases). V lost 4 bases and J lost 0, with 11 bases in between. CDR1 and CDR2 (germline): SGHRS, YFSETQ. The CDR3 consists of 15 residues.

The chain has TRBV7-6 and TRBJ2-6, with 8 positions matching TRBD1. V lost 6 bases, J lost 2 bases, and 3 bases stayed unmatched. Germline V gene lookup returns CDR1 SGHVS and CDR2 FNYEAQ. This CDR3 is built from 15 residues. The CDR3 DNA is TGTGCCAGCAGTTCACAGGGGGCTGGGGCCAACGTCCTGACTTTC. Translation gives CASSSQGAGANVLTF.

The J gene is TRBJ1-1, the V gene TRBV9, with TRBD1 as a possible D gene (6 bases). The germline V and J ends were trimmed by 4 bases and 1 base, with 17 bases remaining between them. The CDR3 spans 16 residues. CDR1 and CDR2 (germline): SGDLS, YYNGEE. CDR3 loop: CASSPGSQGRNTEAFF. CDR3 sequence (DNA): TGTGCCAGCAGCCCCGGGTCCCAGGGGCGGAACACTGAAGCTTTCTTT.

The CDR3 DNA is TGTGCCAGTAGTATTGGGGCCTTCTTCTATGGCTACACCTTC. It encodes CASSIGAFFYGYTF. The chain uses TRBV19 and TRBJ1-2; D perhaps matches TRBD1 (5 bases). Between the trimmed V and J ends, which lost 3 bases and 4 bases, there was a span of 12 bases. The CDR3 has 14 amino acids. Germline V CDR1 and CDR2: LNHDA, SQIVND (reference sequence). Combining the CDR3 with reference TRBV19 and TRBJ1-2 gives the whole variable domain DGGITQSPKYLFRKEGQNVTLSCEQNLNHDAMYWYRQDPGQGLRLIYYSQIVNDFQKGDIAEGYSVSREKKESFPLTVTSAQKNPTAFYLCASSIGAFFYGYTFGSGTRLTVV.

The V call is TRBV7-2, the J call TRBJ2-3; the D is unclear. Trimming took off 0 bases at V and 7 bases at J, with 8 bases between the two ends. Germline V gene sequence: CDR1 SGHTA, CDR2 FQGNSA. The CDR3 consists of 13 residues. The CDR3 reads CASSLARSNTQYF. The DNA of the CDR3 is TGTGCCAGCAGCTTAGCGCGGTCTAATACGCAGTATTTT.